These T cell receptor beta chains were read from a single sample in a study of shared clonotypes between healthy human individuals. Sequencing was performed with immunoSEQ multiplex PCR; in TCRdb, only in-frame clones are kept and a portion is missing. This table has a few million clones, almost 96% appearing once. The material sequenced was naive CD4+ T cells sorted from blood. The receptors shown here come from a man aged 18 to 30 in good health. CDR3s include the opening cysteine and the closing phenylalanine or tryptophan. A D gene is named only where the DNA matches it firmly. Some rows have no size entry. The others give once, few or many, or a class for an expanded clone.

J gene,V gene,clone size,D gene,CDR3 DNA,CDR3 protein
TRBJ2-2,TRBV5-1,NA,TRBD1,TGCGCCAGCAGCTGGACAGGGTCTGTAACCGGGGAGCTGTTTTTT,CASSWTGSVTGELFF
TRBJ1-6,TRBV7-6,once,TRBD1,TGTGCCAGCAGCCCTAGGGACAGCCTTATTAACTCCTATAATTCACCCCTCCACTTT,CASSPRDSLINSYNSPLHF
TRBJ2-3,TRBV18,NA,NA,TGTGCCAGCTCACCACTGCTTTTACAGCGGAGTAGCACAGATACGCAGTATTTT,CASSPLLLQRSSTDTQYF
TRBJ1-2,TRBV27,NA,NA,TGTGCCAGCCGACTGGCAGGGGTGAATGTCTACACCTTC,CASRLAGVNVYTF
TRBJ2-7,TRBV29-1,once,TRBD1,TGCAGCGTGGGACAGTCAGTCTACGAGCAGTACTTC,CSVGQSVYEQYF
TRBJ2-5,TRBV30,once,TRBD1,TGTGCCTCCAAGGGACAGAAAGAGACCCAGTACTTC,CASKGQKETQYF
TRBJ1-2,TRBV5-1,NA,NA,TGCGCCAGCAGTTGGGACACGACAGTTTACTATGGCTACACCTTC,CASSWDTTVYYGYTF
TRBJ2-2,TRBV6-1,NA,NA,TGTGCCAGCAGTGTAGACGCCGGGGAGCTGTTTTTT,CASSVDAGELFF
TRBJ1-3,TRBV6-1,NA,NA,TGTGCCAGCATGCTGGTTACTCCTGGAAACACCATATATTTT,CASMLVTPGNTIYF
TRBJ2-4,TRBV5-1,NA,TRBD2,TGCGCCAGCAGCTTAGGCGGGAGGGCGGCCAAAAACATTCAGTACTTC,CASSLGGRAAKNIQYF
TRBJ1-6,TRBV13,NA,NA,TGTGCCAGCAGCTTCTGGGGCTCACCCCTCCACTTT,CASSFWGSPLHF
TRBJ1-1,TRBV5-5,NA,NA,TGTGCCAGCAGCTTTACAATCGGGGCTGGGGAAGCTTTCTTT,CASSFTIGAGEAFF
TRBJ2-5,TRBV5-1,NA,TRBD2,TGCGCCAGCAGACTGTTAGTCGGGGGGTCAGAGACCCAGTACTTC,CASRLLVGGSETQYF
TRBJ1-5,TRBV6-1,NA,NA,TGTGCCAGCAGTGAATTCTCCAGACAGCTCAATCAGCCCCAGCATTTT,CASSEFSRQLNQPQHF
TRBJ2-2,TRBV5-1,NA,NA,TGCGCCAGCAGCATACGGACTACCTCGGACACCGGGGAGCTGTTTTTT,CASSIRTTSDTGELFF
TRBJ2-3,TRBV7-9,NA,NA,TGTGCCAGCAGCCGACTAACAGGGATCTCTAGCACAGATACGCAGTATTTT,CASSRLTGISSTDTQYF
TRBJ2-2,TRBV11-2,NA,TRBD2,TGTGCCAGCAGCCCCTCCGGGAAGCGGGGGAACACCGGGGAGCTGTTTTTT,CASSPSGKRGNTGELFF
TRBJ1-3,TRBV7-8,NA,NA,TGTGCCAGCAGCCCAAACTTAAACACCATATATTTT,CASSPNLNTIYF
TRBJ1-3,TRBV19,NA,NA,TGTGCCAGTAGTACCTCAGGCCCTGGAAACACCATATATTTT,CASSTSGPGNTIYF
TRBJ1-1,TRBV10-3,NA,TRBD1,TGTGCCATCAGTGATACAGGGGAATTAGGTGAAGCTTTCTTT,CAISDTGELGEAFF
TRBJ1-4,TRBV19,NA,TRBD1,TGTGCCAGTAGGAAAATGACAGGGACTAATGAAAAACTGTTTTTT,CASRKMTGTNEKLFF
TRBJ2-7,TRBV29-1,NA,TRBD1,TGCAGCGTTGCGGGGGGACAGGGGGGCGGCGAGCAGTACTTC,CSVAGGQGGGEQYF
TRBJ2-2,TRBV2,NA,NA,TGTGCCAGCATGCCAGGGATTCCCGGGGAGCTGTTTTTT,CASMPGIPGELFF
TRBJ2-7,TRBV7-6,NA,TRBD1,TGTGCCAGCAGCTTAGTGGGACAGGTCTCCTACGAGCAGTACTTC,CASSLVGQVSYEQYF
TRBJ1-1,TRBV6-5,NA,NA,TGTGCCTCTTCAGGGTTGAGAAACACTGAAGCTTTCTTT,CASSGLRNTEAFF
TRBJ2-1,TRBV18,NA,TRBD1,TGTGCCAGCTCACCCGATACCGGGACAGGGGAATGGAATGAGCAGTTCTTC,CASSPDTGTGEWNEQFF
TRBJ2-3,TRBV25-1,NA,NA,TGTGCCACCGCAGGAGGGGCCACAGATACGCAGTATTTT,CATAGGATDTQYF
TRBJ1-5,TRBV7-6,few,NA,TGTGCCAGCAGCCTAGAACAGGGAGATCAGCCCCAGCATTTT,CASSLEQGDQPQHF
TRBJ2-7,TRBV7-8,NA,NA,TGTGCCAGCAGCCCCTCTGGTGGGGGCATCTACGAGCAGTACTTC,CASSPSGGGIYEQYF
TRBJ2-1,TRBV2,NA,TRBD2,TGTGCCAGCAGGAAACTAGCGGCGTCCTACAATGAGCAGTTCTTC,CASRKLAASYNEQFF
TRBJ2-1,TRBV5-4,NA,TRBD1,TGTGCCAGCAGCCGAGAGACAGGGGCGGATGAGCAGTTCTTC,CASSRETGADEQFF